These 2 T cell receptor beta chains were all obtained from the same sample, sequenced in a study of cytomegalovirus exposure and HLA in healthy donors (dated by TCRdb to 2015 to 2018). The library came from the immunoSEQ multiplex PCR assay. A mixture of 60 forward primers for TCR Vbeta segments and 13 reverse primers for TCR Jbeta segments was used in the multiplex PCR. In its TCRdb copy, this immuneACCESS table keeps in-frame sequences only and misses some clones. Where compared with another copy, unresolved V genes explain less than half of these, and the others have no known cause. The sample has roughly 140,000 clones on record, 70% to 80% of them singletons. The top ten constitute under 4.5% of the sample. Source material: PBMCs. The receptors stem from a man aged 18 to 29 in good health and CMV-seronegative.

This clone was observed a few times. This rearrangement joins TRBV25-1 to TRBJ2-2, with 7 nucleotides matching TRBD1. After removal of 2 bases from V and 6 bases from J, the junction contained 3 bases not matched to a gene. There are 14 residues in the CDR3. Germline-derived CDR1 and CDR2 are MGHDK and SYGVNS. CDR3 sequence: CASSEGQVPGELFF. CDR3 DNA: TGTGCCAGCAGTGAAGGACAGGTCCCCGGGGAGCTGTTTTTT. Full variable domain (remainder filled in from reference TRBV25-1 and TRBJ2-2): EADIYQTPRYLVIGTGKKITLECSQTMGHDKMYWYQQDPGMELHLIHYSYGVNSTEKGDLSSESTVSRIRTEHFPLTLESARPSHTSQYLCASSEGQVPGELFFGEGSRLTVL.

The rearrangement links TRBV9 to TRBJ1-2, with D possibly TRBD1 on 6 matching bases. Between the trimmed V and J ends, which lost 0 bases and 8 bases, there was a span of 8 bases. CDR1 and CDR2 from the germline V gene are SGDLS and YYNGEE. CDR3 length: 12 residues. CDR3 coding DNA: TGTGCCAGCAGCGTAGAGGGGACAGGCTACACCTTC. Translating gives CASSVEGTGYTF.